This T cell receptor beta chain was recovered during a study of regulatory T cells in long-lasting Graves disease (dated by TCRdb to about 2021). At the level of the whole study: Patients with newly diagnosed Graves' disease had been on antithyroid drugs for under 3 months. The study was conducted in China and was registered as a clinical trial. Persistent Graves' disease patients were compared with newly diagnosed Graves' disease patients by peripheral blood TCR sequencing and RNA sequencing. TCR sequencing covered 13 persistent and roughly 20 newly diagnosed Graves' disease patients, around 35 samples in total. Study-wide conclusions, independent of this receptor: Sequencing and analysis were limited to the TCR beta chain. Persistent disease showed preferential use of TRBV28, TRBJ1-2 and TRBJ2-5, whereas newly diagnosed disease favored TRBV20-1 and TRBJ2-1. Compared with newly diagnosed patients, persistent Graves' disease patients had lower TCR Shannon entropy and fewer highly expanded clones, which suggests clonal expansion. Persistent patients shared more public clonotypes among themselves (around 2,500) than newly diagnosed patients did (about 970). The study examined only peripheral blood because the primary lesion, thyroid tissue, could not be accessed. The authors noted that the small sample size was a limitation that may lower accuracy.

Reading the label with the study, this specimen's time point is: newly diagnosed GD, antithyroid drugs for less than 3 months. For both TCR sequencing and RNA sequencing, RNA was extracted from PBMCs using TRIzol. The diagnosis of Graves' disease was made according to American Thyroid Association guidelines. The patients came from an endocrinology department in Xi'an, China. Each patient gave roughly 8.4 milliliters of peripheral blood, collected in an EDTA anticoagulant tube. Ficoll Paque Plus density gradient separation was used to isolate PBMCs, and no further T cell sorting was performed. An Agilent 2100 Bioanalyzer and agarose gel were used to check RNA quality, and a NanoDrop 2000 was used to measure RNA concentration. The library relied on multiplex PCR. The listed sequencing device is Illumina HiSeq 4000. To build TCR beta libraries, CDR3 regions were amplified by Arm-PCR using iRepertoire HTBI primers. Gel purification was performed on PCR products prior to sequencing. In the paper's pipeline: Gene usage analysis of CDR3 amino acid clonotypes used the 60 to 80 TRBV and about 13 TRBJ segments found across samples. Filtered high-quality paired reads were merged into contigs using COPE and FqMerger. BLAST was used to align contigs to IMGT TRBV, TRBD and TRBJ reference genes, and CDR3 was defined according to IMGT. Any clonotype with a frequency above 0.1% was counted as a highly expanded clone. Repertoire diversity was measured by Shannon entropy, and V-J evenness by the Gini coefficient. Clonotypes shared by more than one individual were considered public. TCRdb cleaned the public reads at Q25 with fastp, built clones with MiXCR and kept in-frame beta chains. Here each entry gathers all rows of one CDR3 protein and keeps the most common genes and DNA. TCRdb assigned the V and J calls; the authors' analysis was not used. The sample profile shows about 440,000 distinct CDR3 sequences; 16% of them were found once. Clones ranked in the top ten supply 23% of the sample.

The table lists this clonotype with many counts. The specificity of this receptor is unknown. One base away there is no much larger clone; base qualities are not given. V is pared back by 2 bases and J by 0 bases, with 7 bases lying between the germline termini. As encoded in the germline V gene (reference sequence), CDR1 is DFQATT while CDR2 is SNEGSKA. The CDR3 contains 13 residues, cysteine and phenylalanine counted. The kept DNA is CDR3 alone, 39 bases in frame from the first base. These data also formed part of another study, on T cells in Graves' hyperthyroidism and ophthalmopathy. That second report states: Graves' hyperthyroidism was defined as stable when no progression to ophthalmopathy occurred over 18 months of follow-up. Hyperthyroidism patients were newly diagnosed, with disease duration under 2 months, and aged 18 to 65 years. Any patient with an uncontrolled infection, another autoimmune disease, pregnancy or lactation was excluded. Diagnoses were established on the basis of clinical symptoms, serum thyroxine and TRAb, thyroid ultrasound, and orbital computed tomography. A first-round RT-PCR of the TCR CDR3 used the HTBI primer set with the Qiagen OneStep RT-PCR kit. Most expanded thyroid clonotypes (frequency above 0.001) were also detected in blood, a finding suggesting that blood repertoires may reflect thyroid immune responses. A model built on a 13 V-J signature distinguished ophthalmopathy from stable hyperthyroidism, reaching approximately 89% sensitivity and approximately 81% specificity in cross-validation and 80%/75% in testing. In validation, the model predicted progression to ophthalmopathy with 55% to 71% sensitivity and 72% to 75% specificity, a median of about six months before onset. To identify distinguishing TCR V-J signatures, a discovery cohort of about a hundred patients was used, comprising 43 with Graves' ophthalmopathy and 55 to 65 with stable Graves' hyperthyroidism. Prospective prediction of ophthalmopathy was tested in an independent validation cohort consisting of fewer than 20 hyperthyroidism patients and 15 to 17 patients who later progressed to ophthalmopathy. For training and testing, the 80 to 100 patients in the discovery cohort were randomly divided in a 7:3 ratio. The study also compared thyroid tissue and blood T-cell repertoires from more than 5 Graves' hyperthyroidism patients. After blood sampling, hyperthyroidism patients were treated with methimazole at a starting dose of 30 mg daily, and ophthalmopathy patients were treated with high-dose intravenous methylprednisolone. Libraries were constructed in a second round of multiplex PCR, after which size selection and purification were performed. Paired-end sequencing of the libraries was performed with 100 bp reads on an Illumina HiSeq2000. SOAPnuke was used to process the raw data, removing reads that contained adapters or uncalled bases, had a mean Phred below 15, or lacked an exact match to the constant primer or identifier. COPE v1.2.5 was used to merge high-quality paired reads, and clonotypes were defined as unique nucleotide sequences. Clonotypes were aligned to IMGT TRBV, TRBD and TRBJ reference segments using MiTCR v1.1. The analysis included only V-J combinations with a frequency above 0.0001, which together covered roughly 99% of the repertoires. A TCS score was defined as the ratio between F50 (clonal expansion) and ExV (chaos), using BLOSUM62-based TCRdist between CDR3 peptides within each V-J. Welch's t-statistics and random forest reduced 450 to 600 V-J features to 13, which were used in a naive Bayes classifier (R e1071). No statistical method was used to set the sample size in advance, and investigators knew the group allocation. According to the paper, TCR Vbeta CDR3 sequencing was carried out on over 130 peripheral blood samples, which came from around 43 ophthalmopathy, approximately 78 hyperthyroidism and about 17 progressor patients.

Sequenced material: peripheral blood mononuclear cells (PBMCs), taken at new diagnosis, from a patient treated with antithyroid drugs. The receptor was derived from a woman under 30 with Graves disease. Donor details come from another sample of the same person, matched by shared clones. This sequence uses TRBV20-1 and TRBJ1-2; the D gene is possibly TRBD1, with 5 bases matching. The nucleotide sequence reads TGCAGTGCTAGACAGGGTACTAACTATGGCTACACCTTC. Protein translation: CSARQGTNYGYTF.